Listed here are 28 T cell receptor beta chains from one sample, sequenced in a study of T-cell memory formation after mild COVID-19. Via MiXCR, TCRdb re-called the 5' RACE reads, giving one row per CDR3 protein. The table has over 400,000 distinct CDR3 sequences, about 22% seen once. The source material was PBMCs or a T cell subset sorted from them (not recorded which). The receptor source for this set is an adult woman who had mild COVID-19 (a few samples of this study predate the infection). Cell type and time point are not known.

This chain uses TRBV12-3 or TRBV12-4 with TRBJ2-1, with TRBD2 matching over 15 bases. Losses at the gene ends were 6 bases for V and 9 bases for J; bases not matched to a gene: 9. This CDR3 region has 16 residues. The CDR3 nucleotides read TGTGCCAGCAGCCGACCGGGACTAGCGGGAGGTGGTGAGCAGTTCTTC. This sequence encodes CASSRPGLAGGGEQFF.

This clonotype turned up a few times. The chain couples TRBV12-3 or TRBV12-4 to TRBJ2-4; D is unresolved. Between the trimmed V and J ends, which lost 3 bases and 8 bases, there was a span of 11 bases. The length of the CDR3 is 13 residues. The CDR3 here is CASSFGGKHIQYF. The CDR3 region has the DNA TGTGCCAGCAGTTTTGGTGGGAAACACATTCAGTACTTC.

This clonotype was observed a few times. The chain couples TRBV20-1 to TRBJ2-6; D is unclear. The CDR3 is made up of 15 amino acids. The V end lost 1 base, the J end lost 4 bases, and 11 bases lay between the germline ends. Looked up from germline, CDR1 is DFQATT and CDR2 is SNEGSKA (reference sequence). The CDR3 region is CSARGSREGANVLTF. The CDR3 DNA reads as TGCAGTGCTAGAGGGTCAAGGGAAGGGGCCAACGTCCTGACTTTC.

V is TRBV3-1 and J is TRBJ2-3; D may be TRBD1 (6 bases). The CDR3 has 20 amino acids. The V gene lost 1 base and the J gene lost 0 bases, with 23 bases spanning the gap. From germline, CDR1 is LGHDT and CDR2 YNNKEL (reference sequence). CDR3 region: CASSQVRWAGASPSTDTQYF. DNA for the CDR3: TGTGCCAGCAGCCAAGTCCGATGGGCAGGGGCATCCCCTAGCACAGATACGCAGTATTTT.

This clonotype turned up a few times. The chain uses TRBV4-3 and TRBJ2-7; TRBD1 matches at 8 bases. The V gene end was trimmed by 3 bases and the J gene end by 3 bases; junction bases not matched to a gene: 4. CDR1 LGHNA and CDR2 YSLEER come from the germline V gene. The CDR3 loop spans 14 amino acids. The CDR3 sequence: CASSQDRVGYEQYF. The DNA of the CDR3 is TGCGCCAGCAGCCAGGACAGGGTGGGCTACGAGCAGTACTTC.

CDR3 loop: CASRVGAAGNTIYF. The DNA of the CDR3 is TGTGCCAGCAGGGTAGGGGCAGCTGGAAACACCATATATTTT. The V call is TRBV12-3 or TRBV12-4, the J call TRBJ1-3; tentative D call: TRBD1 (5 bases). The V end lost 6 bases, the J end lost 2 bases, and 11 bases lay between the germline ends. This CDR3 comprises 14 residues.

This clonotype has just a few counts. The CDR3 here is CASSSRTGFMNTEAFF. The CDR3 region has the DNA TGCGCCAGCAGCTCACGGACAGGATTTATGAACACTGAAGCTTTCTTT. V is TRBV5-1 and J is TRBJ1-1, with 7 bases lining up with TRBD1. This CDR3 is 16 amino acids long. Germline CDR1 and CDR2: SGHRS and YFSETQ. J lost 0 bases, V lost 3 bases, and 8 bases had no gene match.

This clonotype was seen a few times. Germline is not matched at one junction end, which may reflect a read error. The chain is built from TRBV7-9 and TRBJ1-2; D call uncertain. The CDR3 sequence is 15 residues long. The germline V gene encodes CDR1 SEHNR and CDR2 FQNEAQ (reference sequence). This chain's CDR3 is CSSSSPGEGTYGYTF. The CDR3 DNA follows: TGTTCCAGCAGCTCGCCTGGGGAAGGAACCTATGGCTACACCTTC.

This clonotype has a handful of counts. This sequence joins TRBV6-5 and TRBJ2-3; 8 bases map to TRBD2. After removal of 6 bases from V and 1 base from J, the junction contained 6 bases not matched to a gene. Germline lookup yields CDR1 MNHEY and CDR2 SVGAGI. The CDR3 has 15 residues. The DNA of the CDR3 is TGTGCCAGCAGACAGACGCGGGGGGGCACAGATACGCAGTATTTT. This sequence encodes CASRQTRGGTDTQYF.

The chain employs TRBV7-8 and TRBJ2-2; TRBD1 matches 7 bases. CDR3 length: 16 residues. J lost 1 base, V lost 1 base, and 3 bases had no gene match. Germline CDR1 and CDR2: SGHVS and FQNEAQ. The CDR3 bases are TGTGCCAGCAGCTTAGAAGGGGGCAGGAACACCGGGGAGCTGTTTTTT. Translated, it gives CASSLEGGRNTGELFF.

This clonotype was recorded a few times. This chain uses TRBV5-6 with TRBJ2-5, with 12 bases matching TRBD1. V lost 3 bases, J lost 5 bases, and 5 bases stayed unmatched. Germline CDR1 and CDR2: SGHDT and YYEEEE. This CDR3 spans 15 amino acids. CDR3 amino acids: CASSSGQGAGETQYF. The CDR3 DNA sequence: TGTGCCAGCAGCTCGGGACAGGGGGCAGGGGAGACCCAGTACTTC.

The chain couples TRBV20-1 to TRBJ1-2; perhaps TRBD1 as D (5 bases). CDR3 length: 14 residues. CDR1 and CDR2 from the germline V gene are DFQATT and SNEGSKA (reference sequence). V was clipped by 1 base and J by 12 bases, with 21 bases between them. The CDR3, as DNA: TGCAGTGCTAGAGGGGGCTCTAGAACCCCCCGGGACACCTTC. It is translated as CSARGGSRTPRDTF.

This clonotype was observed a few times. This rearrangement joins TRBV12-3 or TRBV12-4 to TRBJ2-7, with a possible D match to TRBD2 (7 bases). V lost 4 bases, J lost 5 bases, and 18 bases lay in between. The CDR3 is 15 residues long. The CDR3 nucleotides read TGTGCCAGCAGTTCTAGGACTAGGAGGGGGGACGAGCAGTACTTC. Amino acids: CASSSRTRRGDEQYF.

The sample holds a few counts of this clonotype. The chain carries TRBV4-3 and TRBJ2-7; D not resolved. Trimming pared 1 base from V and 0 bases from J, leaving 7 bases between. Germline V gene data show CDR1 as LGHNA and CDR2 as YSLEER. The CDR3 runs to 14 residues. The CDR3 loop is CASSQGGTSYEQYF. The CDR3 DNA follows: TGCGCCAGCAGCCAAGGGGGAACCTCCTACGAGCAGTACTTC.

This clonotype showed up just a few times. J is TRBJ2-5 and V is TRBV9, with 9 nucleotides matching TRBD2. The CDR3 is 15 amino acids. Germline V gene sequence: CDR1 SGDLS, CDR2 YYNGEE. J lost 2 bases, V lost 3 bases, and 5 bases had no gene match. Written as DNA, the CDR3 is TGTGCCAGCAGCGATAGCGGGGGTACACAAGAGACCCAGTACTTC. Its protein is CASSDSGGTQETQYF.

This clonotype was observed a handful of times. The chain couples TRBV6-5 to TRBJ1-4; D is perhaps TRBD1 (6 bases). The CDR3 is made up of 15 amino acids. Trimming took 2 bases from V and 7 from J, leaving 14 bases between them. Germline CDR1 and CDR2: MNHEY and SVGAGI. The CDR3 region is CASSYQGGGGEKLFF. The CDR3 bases are TGTGCCAGCAGTTACCAAGGAGGGGGTGGTGAAAAACTGTTTTTT.

A few counts support this clonotype. V gene TRBV6-2 or TRBV6-3 combines with J gene TRBJ1-1, with D possibly TRBD1 on 5 matching bases. This CDR3 is built from 15 residues. Germline CDR1 MNHEY, CDR2 SVGEGT. The V gene lost 6 bases and the J gene lost 4 bases, with 18 bases spanning the gap. DNA of the CDR3: TGTGCCAGCAGCGACGAGGTAATTAGGGGCACTGAAGCTTTCTTT. It is translated as CASSDEVIRGTEAFF.

The table lists this clonotype with a few counts. J is TRBJ1-5 and V is TRBV12-3 or TRBV12-4; possibly TRBD1 for D (6 bases). V was trimmed by 11 bases and J by 3 bases, leaving 17 bases between them. The CDR3 extends over 14 amino acids. CDR3 in amino acids: CASGWTVDNQPQHF. The CDR3 bases are TGTGCCTCTGGGTGGACAGTCGACAATCAGCCCCAGCATTTT.

This clonotype was counted only a few times. V is TRBV7-3 and J is TRBJ1-4; a weak D match, TRBD1 (5 bases). The CDR3 length is 15 residues. Germline V lookup: CDR1 SGHTA, CDR2 FQGTGA. V was clipped by 2 bases and J by 1 base, with 8 bases between them. The CDR3 DNA reads as TGTGCCAGCAGCTTATTCAGGGAAACTAATGAAAAACTGTTTTTT. Translation gives CASSLFRETNEKLFF.

The chain employs TRBV20-1 and TRBJ1-2; possibly TRBD1 for D (5 bases). V lost 3 bases and J lost 4, with 18 bases in between. The CDR3 is made up of 15 amino acids. Germline CDR1 and CDR2: DFQATT and SNEGSKA (reference sequence). The DNA of the CDR3 is TGCAGTGCTAGTCCACCTGGGGAGGGGAGCTATGGCTACACCTTC. Translation: CSASPPGEGSYGYTF.

The chain carries TRBV5-8 and TRBJ2-3; possibly TRBD2 for D (5 bases). There are 15 residues in the CDR3. CDR1 is SGHTS, CDR2 YDEGEE, per germline. Trimming cost V 4 bases and J 1 base, with 13 bases left between them. This CDR3 reads CASSGRFSGTDTQYF. The CDR3, as DNA: TGTGCCAGCAGCGGCCGTTTTAGCGGCACAGATACGCAGTATTTT.

This sequence joins TRBV20-1 and TRBJ1-2; 8 bases fit TRBD1. Germline loops: CDR1 DFQATT, CDR2 SNEGSKA (reference sequence). V shed 4 bases, J shed 4 bases, and the junction held 8 bases outside the gene matches. The CDR3 has 14 residues. The CDR3 DNA reads as TGCAGTGCTACCCAAACGACAGGGGTCTATGGCTACACCTTC. This translates into CSATQTTGVYGYTF.

This clonotype was found a few times. The rearrangement joins TRBV12-3 or TRBV12-4 to TRBJ1-2, with 8 bases matching TRBD1. CDR3 size: 12 residues. V was pared by 5 bases and J by 7 bases, with 3 bases of the junction left unmatched. CDR3 coding DNA: TGTGCCAGCAGTCGACAGGGGATTGGCTACACCTTC. Its protein is CASSRQGIGYTF.

V is TRBV7-2 and J is TRBJ1-2; 9 positions match TRBD1. CDR3 length: 15 amino acids. Germline CDR1 and CDR2: SGHTA and FQGNSA. V trimming: 5 bases; J trimming: 7 bases; junction bases outside the gene matches: 11. CDR3 coding DNA: TGTGCCAGCAGCCCGGGGGACAGGGTAGTCTCTGGCTACACCTTC. This sequence encodes CASSPGDRVVSGYTF.

The chain links TRBV5-6 to TRBJ1-2; D ambiguous. CDR1 SGHDT and CDR2 YYEEEE come from the germline V gene. Trimming removed 2 bases from V and 7 bases from J, with 9 bases in between. The CDR3 runs to 12 residues. The CDR3: CASSFMQTGYTF. The CDR3 bases are TGTGCCAGCAGCTTCATGCAGACTGGCTACACCTTC.

A word on this clonotype: Relative to the germline gene, one junction end is altered; a read error may explain this. The chain is built from TRBV15 and TRBJ2-4, with 7 bases matching TRBD1. The CDR3 is made up of 15 amino acids. The germline gives CDR1 LNHNV, CDR2 YYDKDF (reference sequence). In DNA, the CDR3 is TGTGCCACCAGCGATGGGAGATACGACAGGGTCCACTCGCACTTC. Protein product: CATSDGRYDRVHSHF. Variable domain in full (rest from reference TRBV15 and TRBJ2-4): DAMVIQNPRYQVTQFGKPVTLSCSQTLNHNVMYWYQQKSSQAPKLLFHYYDKDFNNEADTPDNFQSRRPNTSFCFLDIRSPGLGDTAMYLCATSDGRYDRVHSHFGAGTRLSVL.

In its sample, this clonotype was seen a few times. The genes are TRBV29-1 and TRBJ2-7; D unresolved. Trimming cost V 2 bases and J 5 bases, with 13 bases left between them. This CDR3 spans 13 amino acids. CDR1 is SQVTM, CDR2 ANQGSEA, per germline. The CDR3 protein is CSVESVPTNEQYF. The CDR3 nucleotides read TGCAGCGTTGAATCGGTCCCAACGAACGAGCAGTACTTC.

In this sample, this clonotype turned up a few times. The chain couples TRBV2 to TRBJ1-6; D uncertain. This CDR3 spans 14 amino acids. CDR1 is SNHLY, CDR2 FYNNEI, per germline. The ends were cut back, 4 bases at V and 7 bases at J, with 11 bases in the middle. DNA of the CDR3: TGTGCCAGCAGTGGCCAGGCTATGAATTCACCCCTCCACTTT. The encoded protein is CASSGQAMNSPLHF.